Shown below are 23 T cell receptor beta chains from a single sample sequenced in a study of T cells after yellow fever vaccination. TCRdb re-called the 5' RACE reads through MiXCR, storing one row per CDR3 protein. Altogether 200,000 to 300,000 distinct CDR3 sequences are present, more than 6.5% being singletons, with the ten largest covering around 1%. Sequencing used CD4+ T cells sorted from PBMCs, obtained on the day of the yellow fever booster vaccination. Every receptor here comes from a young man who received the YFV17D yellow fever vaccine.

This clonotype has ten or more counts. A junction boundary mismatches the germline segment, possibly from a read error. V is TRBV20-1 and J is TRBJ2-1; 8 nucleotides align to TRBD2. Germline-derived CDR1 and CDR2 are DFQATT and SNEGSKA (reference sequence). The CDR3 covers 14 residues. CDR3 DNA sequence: TGCAGTGCTATTGTGGGACTAGGGCACAATCAGCAGTTCTTC. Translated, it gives CSAIVGLGHNQQFF.

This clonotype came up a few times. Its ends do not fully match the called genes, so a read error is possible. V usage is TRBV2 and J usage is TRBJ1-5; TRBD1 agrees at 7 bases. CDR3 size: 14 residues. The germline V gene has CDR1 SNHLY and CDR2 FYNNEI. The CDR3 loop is CASSEGGRGQPQHF. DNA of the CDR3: TGTGCCAGCAGCGAAGGGGGCAGGGGTCAGCCCCAGCATTTT.

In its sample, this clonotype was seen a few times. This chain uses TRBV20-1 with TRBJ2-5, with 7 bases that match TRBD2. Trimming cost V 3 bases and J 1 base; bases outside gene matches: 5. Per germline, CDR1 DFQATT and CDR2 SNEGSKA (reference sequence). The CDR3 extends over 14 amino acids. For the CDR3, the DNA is TGCAGTGCTAGGGGGGGGGGACTCCAAGAGACCCAGTACTTC. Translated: CSARGGGLQETQYF.

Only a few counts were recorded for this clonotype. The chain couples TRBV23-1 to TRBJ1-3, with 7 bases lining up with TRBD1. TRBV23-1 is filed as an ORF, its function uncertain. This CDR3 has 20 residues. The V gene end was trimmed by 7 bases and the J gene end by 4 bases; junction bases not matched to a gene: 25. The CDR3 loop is CASTPEPFGTASFPGNTIYF. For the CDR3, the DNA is TGCGCCAGCACCCCCGAACCTTTTGGGACAGCATCCTTCCCAGGAAACACCATATATTTT.

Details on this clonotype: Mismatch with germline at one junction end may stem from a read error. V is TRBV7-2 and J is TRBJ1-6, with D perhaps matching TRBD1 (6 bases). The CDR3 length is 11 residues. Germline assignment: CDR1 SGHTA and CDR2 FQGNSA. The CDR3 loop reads CASSGGHKFYF. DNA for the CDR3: TGTGCCAGCAGTGGGGGACATAAGTTCTACTTT. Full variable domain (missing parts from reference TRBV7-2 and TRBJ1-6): GAGVSQSPSNKVTEKGKDVELRCDPISGHTALYWYRQSLGQGLEFLIYFQGNSAPDKSGLPSDRFSAERTGGSVSTLTIQRTQQEDSAVYLCASSGGHKFYFGNGTRLTVT.

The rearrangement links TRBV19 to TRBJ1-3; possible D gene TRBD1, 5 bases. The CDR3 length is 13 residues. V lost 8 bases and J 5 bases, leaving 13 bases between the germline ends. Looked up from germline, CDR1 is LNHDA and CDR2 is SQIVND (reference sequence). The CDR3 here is CASSGPERNTIYF. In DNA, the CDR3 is TGTGCCAGTTCGGGACCTGAGCGAAACACCATATATTTT.

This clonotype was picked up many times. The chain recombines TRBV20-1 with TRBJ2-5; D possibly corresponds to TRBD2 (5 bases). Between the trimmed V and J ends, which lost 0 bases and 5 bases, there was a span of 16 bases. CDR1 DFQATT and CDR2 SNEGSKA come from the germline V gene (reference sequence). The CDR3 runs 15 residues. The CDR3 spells CSARDSGLAMETQYF. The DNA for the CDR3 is TGCAGTGCTAGAGATTCGGGGTTAGCGATGGAGACCCAGTACTTC.

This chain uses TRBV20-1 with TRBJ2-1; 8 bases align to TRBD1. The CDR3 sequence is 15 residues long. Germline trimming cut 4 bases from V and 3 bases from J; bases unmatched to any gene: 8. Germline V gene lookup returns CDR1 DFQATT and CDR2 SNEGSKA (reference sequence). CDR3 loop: CSAIDRGRIYNEQFF. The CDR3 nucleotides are TGCAGTGCTATAGACAGGGGACGGATCTACAATGAGCAGTTCTTC.

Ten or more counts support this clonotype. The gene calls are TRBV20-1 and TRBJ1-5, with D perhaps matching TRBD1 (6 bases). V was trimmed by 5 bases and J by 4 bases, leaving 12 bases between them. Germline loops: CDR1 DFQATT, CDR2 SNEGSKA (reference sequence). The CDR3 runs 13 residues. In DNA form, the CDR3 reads TGCAGTGCTTCAGGGGACCCAAATCAGCCCCAGCATTTT. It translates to CSASGDPNQPQHF.

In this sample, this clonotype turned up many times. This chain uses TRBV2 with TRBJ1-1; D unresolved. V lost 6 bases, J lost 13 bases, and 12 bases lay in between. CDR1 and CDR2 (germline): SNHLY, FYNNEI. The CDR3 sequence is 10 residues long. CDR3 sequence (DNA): TGTGCCAGCAGACGGATCGTACTTTTCTTT. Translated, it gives CASRRIVLFF.

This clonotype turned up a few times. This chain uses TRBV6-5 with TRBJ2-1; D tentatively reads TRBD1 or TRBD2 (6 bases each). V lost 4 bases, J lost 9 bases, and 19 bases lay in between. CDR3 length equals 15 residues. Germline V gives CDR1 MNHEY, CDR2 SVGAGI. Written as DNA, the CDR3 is TGTGCCAGCAGTTTTGGAGGGGGGTGGTCTGTTGAGCAGTTCTTC. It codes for CASSFGGGWSVEQFF.

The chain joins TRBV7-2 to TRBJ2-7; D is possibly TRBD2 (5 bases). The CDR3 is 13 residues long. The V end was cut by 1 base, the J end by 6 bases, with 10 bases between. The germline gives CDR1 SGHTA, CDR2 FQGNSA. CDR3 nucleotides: TGTGCCAGCAGCTTAGTGTCGGAGGTCGAGCAGTACTTC. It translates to CASSLVSEVEQYF.

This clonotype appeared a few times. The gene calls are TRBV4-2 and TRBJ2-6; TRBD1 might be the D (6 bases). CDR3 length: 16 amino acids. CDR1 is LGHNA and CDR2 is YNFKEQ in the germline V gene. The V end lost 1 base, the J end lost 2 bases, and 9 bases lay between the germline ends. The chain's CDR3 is CASSQGQGTGANVLTF. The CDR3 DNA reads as TGTGCCAGCAGCCAAGGTCAGGGGACTGGGGCCAACGTCCTGACTTTC.

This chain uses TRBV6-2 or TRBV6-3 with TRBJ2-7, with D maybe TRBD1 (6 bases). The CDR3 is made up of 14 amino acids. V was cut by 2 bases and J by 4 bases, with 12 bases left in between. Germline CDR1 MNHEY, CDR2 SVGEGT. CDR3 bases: TGTGCCAGCAGTTACCGGGGACATCCTTACGAGCAGTACTTC. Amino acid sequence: CASSYRGHPYEQYF.

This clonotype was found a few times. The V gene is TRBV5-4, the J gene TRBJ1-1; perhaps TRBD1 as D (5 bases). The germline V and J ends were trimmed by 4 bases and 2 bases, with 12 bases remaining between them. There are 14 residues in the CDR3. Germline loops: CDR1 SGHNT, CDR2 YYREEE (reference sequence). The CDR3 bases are TGTGCCAGCAGCCAGGGACGGGAAAACACTGAAGCTTTCTTT. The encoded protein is CASSQGRENTEAFF.

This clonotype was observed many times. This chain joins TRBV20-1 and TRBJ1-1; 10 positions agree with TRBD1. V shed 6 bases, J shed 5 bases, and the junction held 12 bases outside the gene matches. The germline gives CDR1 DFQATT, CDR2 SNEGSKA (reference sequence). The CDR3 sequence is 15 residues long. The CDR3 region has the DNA TGCAGTGCACCAAGGGACAGGGGAGCGAAAACTGAAGCTTTCTTT. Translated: CSAPRDRGAKTEAFF.

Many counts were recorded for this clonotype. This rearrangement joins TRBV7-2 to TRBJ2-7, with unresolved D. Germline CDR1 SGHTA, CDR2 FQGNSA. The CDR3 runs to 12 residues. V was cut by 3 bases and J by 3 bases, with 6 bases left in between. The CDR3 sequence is CASSFSRYEQYF. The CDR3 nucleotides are TGTGCCAGCAGCTTCAGCCGCTACGAGCAGTACTTC.

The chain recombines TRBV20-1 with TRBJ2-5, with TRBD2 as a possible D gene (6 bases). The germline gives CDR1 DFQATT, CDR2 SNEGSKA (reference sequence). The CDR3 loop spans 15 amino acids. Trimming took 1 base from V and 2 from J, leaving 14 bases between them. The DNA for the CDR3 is TGCAGTGCTAGAGTGTGGGCGGGACCTCAAGAGACCCAGTACTTC. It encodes CSARVWAGPQETQYF.

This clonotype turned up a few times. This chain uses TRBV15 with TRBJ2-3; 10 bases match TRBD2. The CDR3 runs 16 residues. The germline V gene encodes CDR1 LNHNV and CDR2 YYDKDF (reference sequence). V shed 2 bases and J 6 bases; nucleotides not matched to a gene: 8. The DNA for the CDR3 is TGTGCCACCAGCAGACATCTAGCGGGAGCGGAGGATACGCAGTATTTT. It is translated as CATSRHLAGAEDTQYF.

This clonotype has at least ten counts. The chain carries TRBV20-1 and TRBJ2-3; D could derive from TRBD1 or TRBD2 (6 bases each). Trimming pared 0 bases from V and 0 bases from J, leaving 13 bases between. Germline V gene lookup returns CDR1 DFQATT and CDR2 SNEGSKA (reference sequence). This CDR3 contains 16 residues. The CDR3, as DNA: TGCAGTGCTAGAGATCTCCGGGGGCCTAGCACAGATACGCAGTATTTT. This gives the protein CSARDLRGPSTDTQYF.

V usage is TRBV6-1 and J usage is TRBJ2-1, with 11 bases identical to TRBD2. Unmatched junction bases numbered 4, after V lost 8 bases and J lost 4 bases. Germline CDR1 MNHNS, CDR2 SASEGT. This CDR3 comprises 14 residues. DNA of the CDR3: TGTGCCAGCCAAACTAGCGGGGGTTACAATGAGCAGTTCTTC. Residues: CASQTSGGYNEQFF.

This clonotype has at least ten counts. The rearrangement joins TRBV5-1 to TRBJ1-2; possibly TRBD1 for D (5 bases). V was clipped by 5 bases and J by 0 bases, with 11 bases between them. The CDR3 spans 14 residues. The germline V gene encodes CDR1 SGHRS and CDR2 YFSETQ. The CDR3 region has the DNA TGCGCCAGCAGTTCGGACACCGCTAACTATGGCTACACCTTC. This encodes CASSSDTANYGYTF.

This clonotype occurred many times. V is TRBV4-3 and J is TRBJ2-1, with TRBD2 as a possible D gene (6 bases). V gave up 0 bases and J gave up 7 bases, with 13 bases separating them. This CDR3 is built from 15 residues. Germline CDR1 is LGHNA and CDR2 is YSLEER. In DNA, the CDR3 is TGCGCCAGCAGCCAAGATTACGGGAGCGCTAATGAGCAGTTCTTC. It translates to CASSQDYGSANEQFF.